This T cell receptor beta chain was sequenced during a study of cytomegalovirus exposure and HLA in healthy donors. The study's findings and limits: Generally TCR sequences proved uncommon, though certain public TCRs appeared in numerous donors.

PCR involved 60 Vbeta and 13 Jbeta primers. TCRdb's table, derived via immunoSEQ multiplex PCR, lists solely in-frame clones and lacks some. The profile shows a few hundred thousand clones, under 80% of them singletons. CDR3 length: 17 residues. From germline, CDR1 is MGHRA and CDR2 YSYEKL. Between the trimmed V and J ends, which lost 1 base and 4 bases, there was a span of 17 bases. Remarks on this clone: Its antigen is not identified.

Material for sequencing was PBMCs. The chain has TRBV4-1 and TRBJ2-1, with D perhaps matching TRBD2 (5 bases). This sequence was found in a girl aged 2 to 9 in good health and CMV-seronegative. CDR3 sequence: CASSQGVAKRLYNEQFF. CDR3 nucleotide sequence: TGCGCCAGCAGCCAAGGTGTCGCGAAGCGGCTTTACAATGAGCAGTTCTTC.